These 15 T cell receptor beta chains share one sample of origin, sequenced in a study of blood T cells in healthy people across ages (dated by TCRdb to about 2015). The method behind the library was 5' RACE. TCRdb names Illumina HiSeq 2500 as the instrument used. A second PCR of roughly 6 to 11 cycles was run with a J-beta primer mix and a sample-barcoded 5' primer. The public reads were reprocessed in TCRdb via fastp at Q25 and MiXCR, keeping in-frame beta chains. Each record represents a unique CDR3 protein, reported with the most common genes and DNA among its rows. This sample lists approximately 850,000 distinct CDR3 sequences; roughly 64% were detected once. The ten largest make up 22% of the sample. The sample comprised blood. Every receptor here comes from a man aged 25 to 40 in good health.

The chain combines TRBV4-3 with TRBJ2-5; tentative D call: TRBD1 (6 bases). The CDR3 covers 15 residues. Trimming pared 1 base from V and 2 bases from J, leaving 11 bases between. Germline CDR1 is LGHNA and CDR2 is YSLEER. The CDR3 DNA sequence: TGCGCCAGCAGCCAAGGGCGACAGGCTCAAGAGACCCAGTACTTC. Translating it yields CASSQGRQAQETQYF.

The J gene is TRBJ1-6, the V gene TRBV12-3 or TRBV12-4; TRBD1 is a possible D gene (5 bases). Trimming left V 5 bases short and J 7 bases short, with 18 bases between. CDR3 size: 16 residues. For the CDR3, the DNA is TGTGCCAGCAGTCCCAGAGCGGGGGGGGGAAATTCACCCCTCCACTTT. Its translation is CASSPRAGGGNSPLHF.

V and J are TRBV6-5 and TRBJ2-3; 11 positions agree with TRBD2. Germline CDR1 is MNHEY and CDR2 is SVGAGI. This CDR3 spans 16 amino acids. Trimming removed 0 bases from V and 4 bases from J; junction bases left unmatched: 3. DNA of the CDR3: TGTGCCAGCAGTTACTCTAGCGGGGGGGCCGCAGATACGCAGTATTTT. Protein: CASSYSSGGAADTQYF.

This clonotype has only one observation. The V and J genes are TRBV5-1 and TRBJ1-5; D uncertain. Per germline, CDR1 SGHRS and CDR2 YFSETQ. The CDR3 has 13 amino acids. The germline V and J ends were trimmed by 3 bases and 5 bases, with 9 bases remaining between them. The CDR3 DNA reads as TGCGCCAGCAGCTCCAGTTCGGATCAGCCCCAGCATTTT. This gives the protein CASSSSSDQPQHF.

The DNA for the CDR3 is TGCAGTGCCCTACGATGGGACATTCAGTACTTC. It is translated as CSALRWDIQYF. V and J are TRBV20-1 and TRBJ2-4; D is unclear. The V and J ends lost 6 bases and 8 bases respectively, with 11 bases between them. This CDR3 has 11 amino acids. From germline, CDR1 is DFQATT and CDR2 SNEGSKA (reference sequence).

This clonotype was seen more than once but under ten times. This chain connects TRBV27 to TRBJ2-7, with no clear D. The V and J ends lost 6 bases and 2 bases respectively, with 14 bases between them. The CDR3 sequence is 14 residues long. CDR1 MNHEY and CDR2 SMNVEV come from the germline V gene (reference sequence). The CDR3 DNA is TGTGCCAGCAGGGCTTTAGTAGGGCCCTACGAGCAGTACTTC. This sequence encodes CASRALVGPYEQYF.

The rearrangement uses TRBV27 and TRBJ2-4; D is unresolved. This CDR3 has 16 amino acids. Germline V CDR1 and CDR2: MNHEY, SMNVEV (reference sequence). V was shortened by 8 bases and J by 1 base, with 18 bases between the two germline ends. DNA of the CDR3: TGTGCCAGCTCTAGAATGGCGAGTCTTGCCAAAAACATTCAGTACTTC. Its translation is CASSRMASLAKNIQYF.

This clonotype came up a few times. The chain couples TRBV3-1 to TRBJ2-7; 7 bases are a match to TRBD1. CDR3 length: 13 residues. Trimming cost V 1 base and J 10 bases; bases outside gene matches: 7. Germline CDR1 is LGHDT and CDR2 is YNNKEL (reference sequence). DNA of the CDR3: TGTGCCAGCAGCCAAGGCGGACAGGAACGACAGTACTTC. It codes for CASSQGGQERQYF.

The chain uses TRBV2 and TRBJ1-2; D might be TRBD1 (5 bases). CDR1 is SNHLY and CDR2 is FYNNEI in the germline V gene. The CDR3 covers 13 residues. The V and J ends lost 7 bases and 2 bases respectively, with 11 bases between them. CDR3 region: CASISEGNYGYTF. CDR3 DNA: TGTGCCAGCATCTCGGAGGGGAACTATGGCTACACCTTC.

Concerning this clonotype: At one end the junction does not follow the germline gene, possibly because of a read error. The chain is built from TRBV27 and TRBJ1-5; maybe TRBD1 (6 bases). Germline loops: CDR1 MNHEY, CDR2 SMNVEV (reference sequence). The CDR3 extends over 14 amino acids. CDR3 sequence reads: CAGSLGAGSQPQHF. The CDR3, as DNA: TGTGCCGGCAGTTTGGGGGCAGGGAGTCAGCCCCAGCATTTT.

CDR3 residues: CSARGMGGYQETQYF. As DNA, the CDR3 is TGCAGTGCTAGAGGAATGGGGGGGTACCAAGAGACCCAGTACTTC. The gene calls are TRBV20-1 and TRBJ2-5; 7 bases map to TRBD2. Trimming removed 1 base from V and 0 bases from J; junction bases left unmatched: 5. CDR3 length: 15 residues. The V gene's germline CDR1 is DFQATT and CDR2 SNEGSKA (reference sequence).

The chain uses TRBV20-1 and TRBJ2-2, with D unclear. Trimming removed 0 bases at V and 0 bases at J, with 8 bases between. Per germline, CDR1 DFQATT and CDR2 SNEGSKA (reference sequence). The CDR3 contains 15 residues. The CDR3, as DNA: TGCAGTGCTAGAGATCCCCAGTCGAACACCGGGGAGCTGTTTTTT. As protein: CSARDPQSNTGELFF.

This sequence joins TRBV5-1 and TRBJ2-1, with D unclear. The CDR3 is 12 residues long. Per germline, CDR1 SGHRS and CDR2 YFSETQ. V lost 5 bases and J 10 bases, leaving 13 bases between the germline ends. The CDR3 loop reads CASSWRGEEQFF. CDR3 sequence (DNA): TGCGCCAGCAGTTGGCGTGGCGAGGAGCAGTTCTTC. Combining the CDR3 with reference TRBV5-1 and TRBJ2-1 gives the whole variable domain KAGVTQTPRYLIKTRGQQVTLSCSPISGHRSVSWYQQTPGQGLQFLFEYFSETQRNKGNFPGRFSGRQFSNSRSEMNVSTLELGDSALYLCASSWRGEEQFFGPGTRLTVL.

The chain links TRBV20-1 to TRBJ2-4, with 9 bases identical to TRBD1. V lost 1 base and J lost 14; bases outside the gene matches: 12. The CDR3 totals 14 residues. The germline V gene has CDR1 DFQATT and CDR2 SNEGSKA (reference sequence). The CDR3 coding sequence is TGCAGTGCTAGAGGATCCCTCGTCTGGGACAGGGAGTACTTC. It yields the protein CSARGSLVWDREYF.

This clonotype was picked up a small number of times. The chain has TRBV5-6 and TRBJ2-5; a possible D gene is TRBD2 (5 bases). The DNA end is more similar to TRBJ2-7, so the J call may be wrong. The length of the CDR3 is 13 residues. The germline V gene has CDR1 SGHDT and CDR2 YYEEEE. The CDR3 region has the DNA TGTGCCAGCAGCTTAGAGAGGGCTCCCGAGCAGTACTTC. This translates into CASSLERAPEQYF.